This TCR beta chain was identified during a study of blood T cell repertoires in COVID-19. In the study overall: Some COVID-19 samples were acute and others convalescent; all came from the United States, Italy and Spain. The cDNA or gDNA used as material had been derived from T cells, B-cell-depleted T cells, or PBMCs.

V was pared by 4 bases and J by 3 bases, with 10 bases between. CDR1 is SGHRS, CDR2 YFSETQ, per germline. This CDR3 is built from 13 residues. Per the authors' pipeline: Reference gene primer amplification yielded estimated nucleated cell counts. Produced via immunoSEQ multiplex PCR; TCRdb's table is partial and in-frame only. V and J calls and clone size follow that table, whereas D and trimming were derived from the DNA. Found here are 100,000 to 150,000 clones, just over 85% of them singletons; the top ten hold about 4.1%. Sequencing used peripheral blood. J is TRBJ1-2 and V is TRBV5-1; D perhaps matches TRBD1 (6 bases). The receptor's source is a man in his forties with acute or convalescent COVID-19. In DNA, the CDR3 is TGCGCCAGCAGCCAACAGGGAGACTATGGCTACACCTTC. Protein: CASSQQGDYGYTF.